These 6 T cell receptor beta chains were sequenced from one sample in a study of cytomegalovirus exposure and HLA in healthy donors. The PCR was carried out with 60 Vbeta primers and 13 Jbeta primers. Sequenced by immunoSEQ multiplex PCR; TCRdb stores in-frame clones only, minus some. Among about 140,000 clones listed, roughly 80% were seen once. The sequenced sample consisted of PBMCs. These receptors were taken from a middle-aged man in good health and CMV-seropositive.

The CDR3 region is CAWSISGGTANEKLFF. The CDR3 bases are TGTGCCTGGAGTATTTCCGGAGGGACAGCTAATGAAAAACTGTTTTTT. V is TRBV30 and J is TRBJ1-4, with 7 bases that match TRBD1. The V segment lost 2 bases and the J segment 3 bases; nucleotides outside the gene matches: 9. CDR3 length equals 16 residues. Germline V gives CDR1 GTSNPN, CDR2 SVGIG (reference sequence).

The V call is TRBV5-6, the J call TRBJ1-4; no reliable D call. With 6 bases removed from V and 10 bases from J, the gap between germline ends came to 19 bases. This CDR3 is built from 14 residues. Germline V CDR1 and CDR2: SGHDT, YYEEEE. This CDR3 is CASNLGTLAGKLFF. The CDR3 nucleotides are TGTGCCAGCAACCTCGGCACCCTCGCGGGAAAACTGTTTTTT.

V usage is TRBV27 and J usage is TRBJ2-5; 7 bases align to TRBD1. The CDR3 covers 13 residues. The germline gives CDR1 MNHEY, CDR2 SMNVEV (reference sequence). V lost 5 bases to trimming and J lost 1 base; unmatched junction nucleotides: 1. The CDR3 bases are TGTGCCAGCAGTCGGGACAGCCAAGAGACCCAGTACTTC. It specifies CASSRDSQETQYF.

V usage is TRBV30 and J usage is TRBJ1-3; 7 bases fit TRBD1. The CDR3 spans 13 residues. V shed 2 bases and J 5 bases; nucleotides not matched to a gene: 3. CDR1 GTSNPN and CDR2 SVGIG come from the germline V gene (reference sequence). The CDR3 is CAWSWDSRNTIYF. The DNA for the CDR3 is TGTGCCTGGAGTTGGGACAGCCGAAACACCATATATTTT.

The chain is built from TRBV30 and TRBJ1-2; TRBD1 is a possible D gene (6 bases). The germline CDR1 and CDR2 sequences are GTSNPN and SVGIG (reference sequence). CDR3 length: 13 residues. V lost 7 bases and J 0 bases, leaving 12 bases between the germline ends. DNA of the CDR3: TGTGCCTCCCTAGGGGGTGCTAACTATGGCTACACCTTC. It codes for CASLGGANYGYTF.

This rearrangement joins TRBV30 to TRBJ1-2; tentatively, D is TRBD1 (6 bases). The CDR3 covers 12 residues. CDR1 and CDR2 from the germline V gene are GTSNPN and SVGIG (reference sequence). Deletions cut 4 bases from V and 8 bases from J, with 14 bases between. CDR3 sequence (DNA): TGTGCCTGGAATAGCTACAGGGCCGGCTACACCTTC. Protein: CAWNSYRAGYTF.